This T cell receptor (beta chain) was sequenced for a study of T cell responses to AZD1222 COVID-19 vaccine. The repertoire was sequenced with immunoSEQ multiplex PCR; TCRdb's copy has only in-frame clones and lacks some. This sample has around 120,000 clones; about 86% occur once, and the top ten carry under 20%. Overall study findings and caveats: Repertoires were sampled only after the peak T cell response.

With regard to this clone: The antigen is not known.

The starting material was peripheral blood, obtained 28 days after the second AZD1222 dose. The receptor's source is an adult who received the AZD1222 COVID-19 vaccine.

The CDR3 nucleotides read TGTGCCAGCAGTTACGACGGGGTGGCTGGAAACACCATATATTTT. Its translation: CASSYDGVAGNTIYF. The rearrangement uses TRBV6-5 and TRBJ1-3; no firm D call. Trimming cost V 2 bases and J 2 bases, with 10 bases left between them. CDR1 is MNHEY and CDR2 is SVGAGI in the germline V gene. The CDR3 totals 15 residues.